These T cell receptor beta chains were read from a single sample in a study of shared clonotypes between healthy human individuals. The protocol was immunoSEQ multiplex PCR, while the TCRdb copy is restricted to in-frame clones and leaves out a portion. The data contain about 480,000 clones, 75% to 80% of them singletons. The sequenced sample consisted of PBMCs. These receptors all stem from a woman in her thirties or forties in good health. Some clones in this sample may be carry-over from other donors' samples. Both conserved end residues are part of each CDR3. The D gene is left open where the match is weak. Only some rows state a clone size, as once, few, many or a class for expanded clones.

CDR3 protein | CDR3 DNA | J gene | D gene | V gene | clone size
CASSSRDRGGPDTQYF | TGTGCCAGCAGTTCCCGGGACAGGGGGGGACCAGATACGCAGTATTTT | TRBJ2-3 | TRBD1 | TRBV28 | NA
CASSSQGAQETQYF | TGTGCCAGCAGTTCACAGGGGGCCCAAGAGACCCAGTACTTC | TRBJ2-5 | TRBD1 | TRBV6-6 | many
CASSCPGTEYQETQYF | TGTGCTAGCAGCTGCCCCGGGACAGAGTACCAAGAGACCCAGTACTTC | TRBJ2-5 | TRBD1 | TRBV7-7 | NA
CASSLQGALDTQYF | TGTGCCAGCAGTTTGCAGGGGGCGTTAGATACGCAGTATTTT | TRBJ2-3 | TRBD1 | TRBV27 | NA
CASSAQGALSNQPQHF | TGTGCCAGCAGTGCCCAGGGGGCCCTAAGCAATCAGCCCCAGCATTTT | TRBJ1-5 | TRBD1 | TRBV6-1 | NA
CASSIPVAGRDYNEQFF | TGTGCCAGTAGTATTCCCGTAGCGGGACGGGACTACAATGAGCAGTTCTTC | TRBJ2-1 | TRBD2 | TRBV19 | few
CASGAGAGEYEQYF | TGTGCCAGCGGCGCTGGGGCGGGAGAGTACGAGCAGTACTTC | TRBJ2-7 | TRBD2 | TRBV27 | NA
CASSSGTGSGYEQYF | TGTGCCAGCAGCTCCGGGACAGGGAGTGGCTACGAGCAGTACTTC | TRBJ2-7 | TRBD1 | TRBV7-9 | NA
CASSYSGGTGEKLFF | TGTGCCAGCAGTTACTCGGGGGGCACGGGTGAAAAACTGTTTTTT | TRBJ1-4 | NA | TRBV6-5 | NA
CASSDSTEGGGDTQYF | TGTGCCAGCAGTGACTCGACAGAAGGGGGCGGGGATACGCAGTATTTT | TRBJ2-3 | TRBD1 | TRBV6-4 | once
CSATRETQYF | TGCAGTGCTACAAGAGAGACCCAGTACTTC | TRBJ2-5 | NA | TRBV20-1 | NA
CASSLSLAGVGEQYF | TGTGCCAGCAGTTTATCTTTAGCGGGAGTCGGGGAGCAGTACTTC | TRBJ2-7 | TRBD2 | TRBV27 | NA
CAASRVTANQPQHF | TGTGCCGCCAGCAGAGTTACAGCTAATCAGCCCCAGCATTTT | TRBJ1-5 | NA | TRBV15 | once
CASVQGMASDEQYF | TGTGCCAGCGTACAGGGGATGGCTTCTGACGAGCAGTACTTC | TRBJ2-7 | TRBD1 | TRBV10-3 | NA
CASSFLYNEQFF | TGTGCCAGCAGTTTCCTTTACAATGAGCAGTTCTTC | TRBJ2-1 | NA | TRBV28 | NA
CAWSKGRDYGYTF | TGTGCCTGGAGTAAGGGAAGGGATTATGGCTACACCTTC | TRBJ1-2 | NA | TRBV30 | few
CASSVNWGAEAFF | TGTGCCAGTAGTGTGAATTGGGGGGCTGAAGCTTTCTTT | TRBJ1-1 | NA | TRBV19 | NA
CASSVGHANEKLFF | TGTGCCAGCAGCGTCGGGCATGCTAATGAAAAACTGTTTTTT | TRBJ1-4 | NA | TRBV7-6 | NA
CASSQALGFSTDTQYF | TGTGCCAGTAGCCAGGCGCTGGGTTTTAGCACAGATACGCAGTATTTT | TRBJ2-3 | NA | TRBV19 | NA
CASSQLGNQPQHF | TGCGCCAGCAGCCAACTGGGGAATCAGCCCCAGCATTTT | TRBJ1-5 | NA | TRBV4-1 | NA
CASSLAERANTGELFF | TGCGCCAGCAGCTTGGCCGAGCGGGCGAACACCGGGGAGCTGTTTTTT | TRBJ2-2 | NA | TRBV5-1 | NA
CASRQDYNEKLFF | TGTGCCAGCAGACAGGACTATAATGAAAAACTGTTTTTT | TRBJ1-4 | NA | TRBV2 | NA
CASSSPQETQYF | TGTGCCAGCAGCTCCCCTCAAGAGACCCAGTACTTC | TRBJ2-5 | NA | TRBV13 | NA
CASSLGGAPGQPQHF | TGTGCCAGCAGCTTAGGTGGGGCCCCAGGTCAGCCCCAGCATTTT | TRBJ1-5 | NA | TRBV7-6 | NA
CASSLGTSGRETQYF | TGTGCCAGCAGCTTGGGTACTAGCGGGAGGGAGACCCAGTACTTC | TRBJ2-5 | TRBD2 | TRBV5-4 | once
CASSSRGGGGYEQYF | TGTGCCAGCAGTTCGCGTGGAGGGGGCGGGTACGAGCAGTACTTC | TRBJ2-7 | NA | TRBV27 | few
CASNRGENQPQHF | TGTGCCAGCAACCGTGGGGAGAATCAGCCCCAGCATTTT | TRBJ1-5 | NA | TRBV28 | NA
CASSLGAARGHYNEQFF | TGCGCCAGCAGCTTGGGGGCTGCGCGGGGCCACTACAATGAGCAGTTCTTC | TRBJ2-1 | NA | TRBV5-1 | NA
CASSEGINTIYF | TGTGCCAGCAGTGAAGGAATAAACACCATATATTTT | TRBJ1-3 | NA | TRBV6-1 | NA
CASSLVSGNNEQFF | TGCGCCAGCAGCTTGGTCAGCGGTAACAATGAGCAGTTCTTC | TRBJ2-1 | NA | TRBV5-1 | NA
CASSLAGGVETQYF | TGTGCCAGCAGCTTAGCAGGGGGCGTGGAGACCCAGTACTTC | TRBJ2-5 | TRBD1 | TRBV7-9 | NA
CSVHLSGSSYNEQFF | TGCAGCGTCCACCTTAGCGGCAGCTCCTACAATGAGCAGTTCTTC | TRBJ2-1 | NA | TRBV29-1 | few
CASSAAGNQETQYF | TGCGCCAGCAGCGCCGCCGGGAATCAAGAGACCCAGTACTTC | TRBJ2-5 | NA | TRBV5-1 | NA
CAISEAGRAPNEQFF | TGTGCCATCAGTGAGGCGGGCAGGGCGCCGAATGAGCAGTTCTTC | TRBJ2-1 | NA | TRBV10-3 | NA
CASSLDAFSNQPQHF | TGTGCCAGCAGCTTAGACGCATTTAGCAATCAGCCCCAGCATTTT | TRBJ1-5 | NA | TRBV7-8 | NA